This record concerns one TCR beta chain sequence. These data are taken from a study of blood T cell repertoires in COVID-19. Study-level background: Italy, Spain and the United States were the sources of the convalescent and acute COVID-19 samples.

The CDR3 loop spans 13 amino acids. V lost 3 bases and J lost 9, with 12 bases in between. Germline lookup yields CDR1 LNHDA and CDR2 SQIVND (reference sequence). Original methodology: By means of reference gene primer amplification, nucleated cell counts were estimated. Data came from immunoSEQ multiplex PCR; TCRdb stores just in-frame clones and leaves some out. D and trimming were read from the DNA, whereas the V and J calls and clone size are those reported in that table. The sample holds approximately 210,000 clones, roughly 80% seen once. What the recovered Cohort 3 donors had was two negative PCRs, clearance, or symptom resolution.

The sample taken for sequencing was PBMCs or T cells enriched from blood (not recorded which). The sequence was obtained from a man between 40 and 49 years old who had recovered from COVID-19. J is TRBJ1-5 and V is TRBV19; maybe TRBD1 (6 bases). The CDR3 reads CASSMGGGRPQHF. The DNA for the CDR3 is TGTGCCAGTAGTATGGGAGGGGGACGGCCCCAGCATTTT. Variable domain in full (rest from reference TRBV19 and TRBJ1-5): DGGITQSPKYLFRKEGQNVTLSCEQNLNHDAMYWYRQDPGQGLRLIYYSQIVNDFQKGDIAEGYSVSREKKESFPLTVTSAQKNPTAFYLCASSMGGGRPQHFGDGTRLSIL.